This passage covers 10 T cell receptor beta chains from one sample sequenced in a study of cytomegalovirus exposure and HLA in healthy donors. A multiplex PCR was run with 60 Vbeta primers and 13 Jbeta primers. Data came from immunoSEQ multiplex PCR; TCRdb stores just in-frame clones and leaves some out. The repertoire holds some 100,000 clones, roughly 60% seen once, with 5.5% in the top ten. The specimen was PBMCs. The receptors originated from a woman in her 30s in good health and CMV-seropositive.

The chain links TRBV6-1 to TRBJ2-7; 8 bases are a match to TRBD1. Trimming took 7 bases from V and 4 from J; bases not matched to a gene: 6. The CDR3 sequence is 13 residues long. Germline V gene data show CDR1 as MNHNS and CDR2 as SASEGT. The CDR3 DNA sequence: TGTGCCAGCACCTGGGACAGGATTTACGAGCAGTACTTC. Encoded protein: CASTWDRIYEQYF.

The CDR3 is CASNSLSYGYTF. The CDR3 nucleotides read TGTGCCAGCAATAGCCTGAGCTATGGCTACACCTTC. The chain recombines TRBV2 with TRBJ1-2; D is unclear. The CDR3 covers 12 residues. Germline loops: CDR1 SNHLY, CDR2 FYNNEI. The germline V and J ends were trimmed by 7 bases and 4 bases, with 10 bases remaining between them.

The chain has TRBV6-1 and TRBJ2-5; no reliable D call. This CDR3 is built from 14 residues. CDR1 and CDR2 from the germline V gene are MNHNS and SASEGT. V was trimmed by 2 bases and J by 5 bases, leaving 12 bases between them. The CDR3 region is CASSERLVLETQYF. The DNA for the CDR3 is TGTGCCAGCAGTGAACGTCTAGTTTTGGAGACCCAGTACTTC.

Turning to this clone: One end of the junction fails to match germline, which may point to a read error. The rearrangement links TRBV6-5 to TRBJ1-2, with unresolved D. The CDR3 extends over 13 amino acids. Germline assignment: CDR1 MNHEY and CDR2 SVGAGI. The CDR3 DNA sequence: TGTGCCAGCAGTTACCCTCGGGGATATGGCTACCCCTTC. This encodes CASSYPRGYGYPF.

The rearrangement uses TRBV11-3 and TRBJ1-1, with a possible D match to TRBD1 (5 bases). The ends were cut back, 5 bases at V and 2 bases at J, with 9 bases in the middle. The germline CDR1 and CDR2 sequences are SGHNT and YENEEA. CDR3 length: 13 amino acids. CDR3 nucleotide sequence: TGTGCCAGCAGCGCCGACAGCAACACTGAAGCTTTCTTT. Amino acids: CASSADSNTEAFF.

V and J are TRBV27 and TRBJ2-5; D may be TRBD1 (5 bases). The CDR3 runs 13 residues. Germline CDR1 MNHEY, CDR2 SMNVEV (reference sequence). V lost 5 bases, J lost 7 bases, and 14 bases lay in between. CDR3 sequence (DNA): TGTGCCAGCAGTAAGGACACACTTGCGACCCAGTACTTC. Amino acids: CASSKDTLATQYF.

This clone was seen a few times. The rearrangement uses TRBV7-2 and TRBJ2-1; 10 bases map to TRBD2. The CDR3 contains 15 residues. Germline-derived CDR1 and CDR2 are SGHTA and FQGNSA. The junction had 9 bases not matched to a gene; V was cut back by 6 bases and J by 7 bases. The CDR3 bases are TGTGCCAGCAGGGGTAGCGGGGGGTACGGAAATGAGCAGTTCTTC. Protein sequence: CASRGSGGYGNEQFF.

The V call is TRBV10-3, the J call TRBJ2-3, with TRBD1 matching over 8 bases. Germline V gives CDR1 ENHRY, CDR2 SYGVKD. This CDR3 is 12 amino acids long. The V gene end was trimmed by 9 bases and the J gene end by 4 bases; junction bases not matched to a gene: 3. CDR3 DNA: TGTGCCATAGGACAGGGTTCAGATACGCAGTATTTT. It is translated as CAIGQGSDTQYF.

The CDR3 DNA sequence: TGTGCCTCGAAGATAGCGGGTCAGGAGACCCAGTACTTC. Protein product: CASKIAGQETQYF. V gene TRBV10-3 combines with J gene TRBJ2-5; 7 positions agree with TRBD2. J lost 5 bases, V lost 11 bases, and 11 bases had no gene match. Germline V gene data show CDR1 as ENHRY and CDR2 as SYGVKD. The CDR3 has 13 amino acids.

CDR3: CASSIQEGLRNQPQHF. The CDR3, as DNA: TGTGCCAGTAGTATTCAGGAGGGGTTAAGGAATCAGCCCCAGCATTTT. The V gene is TRBV19, the J gene TRBJ1-5; D possibly corresponds to TRBD1 (5 bases). Per germline, CDR1 LNHDA and CDR2 SQIVND (reference sequence). Between the trimmed V and J ends, which lost 3 bases and 4 bases, there was a span of 16 bases. The CDR3 has 16 amino acids. The full variable domain, with the rest looked up from reference TRBV19 and TRBJ1-5, is DGGITQSPKYLFRKEGQNVTLSCEQNLNHDAMYWYRQDPGQGLRLIYYSQIVNDFQKGDIAEGYSVSREKKESFPLTVTSAQKNPTAFYLCASSIQEGLRNQPQHFGDGTRLSIL.